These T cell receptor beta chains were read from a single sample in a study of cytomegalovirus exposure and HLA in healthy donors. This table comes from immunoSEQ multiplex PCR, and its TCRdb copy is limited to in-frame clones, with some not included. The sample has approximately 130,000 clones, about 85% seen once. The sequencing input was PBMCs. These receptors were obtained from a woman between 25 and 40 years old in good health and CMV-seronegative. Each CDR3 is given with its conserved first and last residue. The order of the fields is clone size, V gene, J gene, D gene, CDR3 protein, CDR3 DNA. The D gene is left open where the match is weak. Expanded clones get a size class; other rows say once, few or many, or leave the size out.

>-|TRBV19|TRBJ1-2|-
CASSMRVRTYGYTF
TGTGCCAGTAGTATGAGGGTGAGGACTTATGGCTACACCTTC
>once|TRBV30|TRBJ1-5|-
CAWSSSYNQPQHF
TGTGCCTGGAGTTCCTCCTACAATCAGCCCCAGCATTTT
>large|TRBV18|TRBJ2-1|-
CASSPTTGKGEQFF
TGTGCCAGCTCACCAACAACAGGGAAAGGGGAGCAGTTCTTC
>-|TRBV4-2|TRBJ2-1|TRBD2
CASSQDLAGPIFYNEQFF
TGTGCCAGCAGCCAAGACCTAGCGGGGCCCATCTTTTACAATGAGCAGTTCTTC
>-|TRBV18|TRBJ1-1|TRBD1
CASSPPAGGAGTEAFF
TGTGCCAGCTCACCACCAGCAGGGGGCGCAGGCACTGAAGCTTTCTTT
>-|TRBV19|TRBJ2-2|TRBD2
CASQFYSGGSANTGELFF
TGTGCCAGTCAATTTTATAGCGGGGGTAGTGCGAACACCGGGGAGCTGTTTTTT
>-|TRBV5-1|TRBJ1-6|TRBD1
CASSSQTTGVHNSPLHF
TGCGCCAGCAGCTCTCAAACTACAGGGGTTCATAATTCACCCCTCCACTTT
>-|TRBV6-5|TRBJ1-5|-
CASRIRTYSNQPQHF
TGTGCCAGCAGAATCAGGACTTATAGCAATCAGCCCCAGCATTTT
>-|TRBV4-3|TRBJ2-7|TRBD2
CASSQEAGYEQYF
TGCGCCAGCAGCCAAGAAGCGGGGTACGAGCAGTACTTC
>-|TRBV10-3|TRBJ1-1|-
CAISENRESTEAFF
TGTGCCATCAGTGAGAACAGGGAGAGCACTGAAGCTTTCTTT
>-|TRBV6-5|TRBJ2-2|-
CASSYSLLVGELFF
TGTGCCAGCAGTTACTCGTTGTTAGTCGGGGAGCTGTTTTTT
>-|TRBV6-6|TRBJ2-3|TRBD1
CASSRTGVGTDTQYF
TGTGCCAGCAGTAGGACAGGGGTAGGCACAGATACGCAGTATTTT
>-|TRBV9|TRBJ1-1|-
CASTGANTEAFF
TGTGCCAGCACGGGTGCGAACACTGAAGCTTTCTTT
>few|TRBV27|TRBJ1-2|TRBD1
CASSRSWDSYGYTF
TGTGCCAGCAGCCGATCATGGGACAGCTATGGCTACACCTTC
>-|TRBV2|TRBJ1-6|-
CASSEDPPGSYNSPLHF
TGTGCCAGCAGTGAAGACCCCCCGGGCTCCTATAATTCACCCCTCCACTTT
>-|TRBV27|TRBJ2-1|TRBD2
CASSPLGGSSYNEQFF
TGTGCCAGCAGCCCCCTCGGCGGGAGCTCCTACAATGAGCAGTTCTTC
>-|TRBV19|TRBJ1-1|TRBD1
CASSIGTEAFF
TGTGCCAGTAGTATCGGGACAGAGGCTTTCTTT
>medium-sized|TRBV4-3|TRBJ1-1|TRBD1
CASSQNRGGTEAFF
TGCGCCAGCAGCCAAAACAGGGGAGGTACTGAAGCTTTCTTT
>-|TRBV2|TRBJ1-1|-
CASSLTGPTEAFF
TGTGCCAGCAGTCTAACAGGGCCCACTGAAGCTTTCTTT
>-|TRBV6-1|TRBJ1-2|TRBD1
CASSEASQGGDYGYTF
TGTGCCAGCAGTGAAGCATCACAGGGGGGGGACTATGGCTACACCTTC
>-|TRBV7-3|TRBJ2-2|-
CASSPRWDGGGELFF
TGTGCCAGCAGCCCGCGGTGGGACGGGGGCGGGGAGCTGTTTTTT
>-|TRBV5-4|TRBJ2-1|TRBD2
CASSLMGLAGVQSWDEQFF
TGTGCCAGCAGTTTGATGGGACTAGCGGGGGTCCAGTCGTGGGATGAGCAGTTCTTC
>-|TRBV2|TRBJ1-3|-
CASSDQGGGNTIYF
TGTGCCAGCAGTGATCAGGGAGGCGGAAACACCATATATTTT
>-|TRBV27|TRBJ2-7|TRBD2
CASSFRDYGTSRNRQYF
TGTGCCAGCAGTTTTAGGGATTACGGGACTAGCCGTAACAGGCAGTACTTC
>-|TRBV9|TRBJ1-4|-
CASSIGVLQGEKLFF
TGTGCCAGCTCTATTGGGGTACTACAGGGTGAAAAACTGTTTTTT
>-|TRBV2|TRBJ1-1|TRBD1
CASSAGQGREGGTEAFF
TGTGCCAGCAGCGCAGGACAGGGCCGGGAAGGCGGCACTGAAGCTTTCTTT
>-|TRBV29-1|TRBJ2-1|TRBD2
CSVESPLADSYNEQFF
TGCAGCGTTGAAAGTCCCCTAGCGGACTCCTACAATGAGCAGTTCTTC
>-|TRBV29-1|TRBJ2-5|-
CSGSEVGAQETQYF
TGCAGCGGCTCAGAGGTGGGTGCGCAAGAGACCCAGTACTTC
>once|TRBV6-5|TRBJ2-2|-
CASSFHRGGRELFF
TGTGCCAGCAGTTTTCACAGGGGAGGAAGGGAGCTGTTTTTT
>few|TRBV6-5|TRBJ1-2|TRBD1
CASSLQGNGYTF
TGTGCCAGCAGTCTACAGGGGAATGGCTACACCTTC
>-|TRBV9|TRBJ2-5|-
CASSAVPQETQYF
TGTGCCAGCAGCGCCGTTCCCCAAGAGACCCAGTACTTC
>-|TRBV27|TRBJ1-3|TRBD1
CASQETGAGNTIYF
TGTGCCAGCCAGGAGACAGGGGCCGGAAACACCATATATTTT
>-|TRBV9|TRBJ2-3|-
CASSPLPRADTQYF
TGTGCCAGCAGCCCCCTCCCTCGGGCAGATACGCAGTATTTT
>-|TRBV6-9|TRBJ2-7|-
CASSLSGLYEQYF
TGTGCCAGCAGTCTGTCAGGCCTCTACGAGCAGTACTTC
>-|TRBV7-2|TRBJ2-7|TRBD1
CASSLDGTGNEQYF
TGTGCCAGCAGCTTAGACGGGACAGGGAATGAGCAGTACTTC
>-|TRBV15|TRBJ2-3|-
CATARQAWDTQYF
TGTGCCACCGCGCGACAGGCGTGGGATACGCAGTATTTT
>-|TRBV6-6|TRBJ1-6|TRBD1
CASSSGTVRNSPLHF
TGTGCCAGCAGTTCCGGGACAGTGAGGAATTCACCCCTCCACTTT
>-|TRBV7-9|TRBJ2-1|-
CASSLGGGAIYNEQFF
TGTGCCAGCAGCTTAGGAGGGGGGGCGATCTACAATGAGCAGTTCTTC
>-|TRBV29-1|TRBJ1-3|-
CSVGMSSGNTIYF
TGCAGCGTTGGCATGAGCTCTGGAAACACCATATATTTT
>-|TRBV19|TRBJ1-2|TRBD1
CASTPDRVYGYTF
TGTGCCAGTACCCCGGACAGGGTCTATGGCTACACCTTC
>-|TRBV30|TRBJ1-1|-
CAWSVRQGPGAEAFF
TGTGCCTGGAGTGTACGGCAGGGGCCCGGGGCTGAAGCTTTCTTT
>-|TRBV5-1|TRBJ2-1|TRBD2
CASSLGLAVVNEQFF
TGCGCCAGCAGCCTTGGACTAGCGGTTGTCAATGAGCAGTTCTTC
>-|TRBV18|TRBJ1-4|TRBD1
CASSLDRAKLFF
TGTGCCAGCTCCCTCGACAGGGCGAAACTGTTTTTT
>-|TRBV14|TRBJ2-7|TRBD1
CASSLQGIAVEQYF
TGTGCCAGCAGCCTACAGGGGATTGCGGTCGAGCAGTACTTC
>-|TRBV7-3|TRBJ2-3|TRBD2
CASSILATDTQYF
TGTGCCAGCAGCATACTAGCGACAGATACGCAGTATTTT
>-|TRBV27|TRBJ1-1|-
CASSTSGVNTEAFF
TGTGCCAGCAGTACATCCGGGGTGAACACTGAAGCTTTCTTT
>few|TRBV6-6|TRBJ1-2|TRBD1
CASSYDGQANYGYTF
TGTGCCAGCAGTTACGACGGACAGGCCAACTATGGCTACACCTTC
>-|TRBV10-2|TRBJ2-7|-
CASSESGSRREQYF
TGCGCCAGCAGTGAGTCCGGGTCCAGACGTGAGCAGTACTTC
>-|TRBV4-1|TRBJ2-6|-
CASSQALDRRSGANVLTF
TGCGCCAGCAGCCAAGCTTTAGACAGGCGCTCTGGGGCCAACGTCCTGACTTTC
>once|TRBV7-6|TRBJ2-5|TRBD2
CASSPQLAGALDRGETQYF
TGTGCCAGCAGCCCCCAGCTAGCGGGGGCTCTCGATCGTGGTGAGACCCAGTACTTC
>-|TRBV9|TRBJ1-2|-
CASSPSEFGHVYGYTF
TGTGCCAGCAGCCCCTCAGAGTTCGGACACGTCTATGGCTACACCTTC
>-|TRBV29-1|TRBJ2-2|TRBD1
CSVKTGALSRELFF
TGCAGCGTGAAGACAGGGGCCCTCAGCCGGGAGCTGTTTTTT
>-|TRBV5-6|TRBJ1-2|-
CASSTDSYGYTF
TGTGCCAGCAGCACTGACAGCTATGGCTACACCTTC
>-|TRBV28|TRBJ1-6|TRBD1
CASSSRIQGRGNSPLHF
TGTGCCAGCAGCTCAAGAATACAGGGGCGGGGCAATTCACCCCTCCACTTT
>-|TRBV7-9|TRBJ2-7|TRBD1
CASRRTGVYEQYF
TGTGCCAGCAGGAGGACAGGGGTATACGAGCAGTACTTC
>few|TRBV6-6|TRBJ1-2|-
CASSYRSGGSTYGYTF
TGTGCCAGCAGTTACCGTTCGGGGGGCAGCACCTATGGCTACACCTTC
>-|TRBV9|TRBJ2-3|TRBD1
CASSRQGRDTDTQYF
TGTGCCAGCAGCAGACAGGGACGGGACACAGATACGCAGTATTTT
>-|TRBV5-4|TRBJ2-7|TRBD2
CASSPGLAGSYEQYF
TGTGCCAGCAGCCCAGGACTAGCGGGGTCCTACGAGCAGTACTTC